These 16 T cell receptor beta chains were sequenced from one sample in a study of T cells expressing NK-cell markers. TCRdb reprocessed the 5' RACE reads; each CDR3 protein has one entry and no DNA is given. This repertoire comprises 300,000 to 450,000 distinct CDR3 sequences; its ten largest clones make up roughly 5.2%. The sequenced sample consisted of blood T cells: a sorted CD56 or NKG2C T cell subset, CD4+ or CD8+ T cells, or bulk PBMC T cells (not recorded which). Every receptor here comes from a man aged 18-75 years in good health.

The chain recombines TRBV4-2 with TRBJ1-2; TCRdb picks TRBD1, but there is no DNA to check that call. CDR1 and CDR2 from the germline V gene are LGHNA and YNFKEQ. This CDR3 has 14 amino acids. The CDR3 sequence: CASSQGVQGYGYTF.

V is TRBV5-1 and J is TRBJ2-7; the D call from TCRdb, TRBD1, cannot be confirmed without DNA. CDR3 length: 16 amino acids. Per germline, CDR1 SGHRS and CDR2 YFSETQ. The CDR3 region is CASSYSSRESSYEQYF. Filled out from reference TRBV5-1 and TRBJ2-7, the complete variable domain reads KAGVTQTPRYLIKTRGQQVTLSCSPISGHRSVSWYQQTPGQGLQFLFEYFSETQRNKGNFPGRFSGRQFSNSRSEMNVSTLELGDSALYLCASSYSSRESSYEQYFGPGTRLTVT.

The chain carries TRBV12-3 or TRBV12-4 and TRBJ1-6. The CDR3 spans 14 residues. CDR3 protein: CASSPLSVNSPLHF.

The CDR3 loop is CASSPRLAGAVAGEQYF. This chain connects TRBV6-1 to TRBJ2-7; TCRdb selects TRBD2, and the lack of DNA leaves this call unchecked. The CDR3 has 17 residues. The germline gives CDR1 MNHNS, CDR2 SASEGT.

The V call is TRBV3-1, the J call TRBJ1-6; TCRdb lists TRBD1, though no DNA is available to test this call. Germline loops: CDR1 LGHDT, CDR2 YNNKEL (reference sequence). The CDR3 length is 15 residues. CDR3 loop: CASSPGTGVQSPLHF.

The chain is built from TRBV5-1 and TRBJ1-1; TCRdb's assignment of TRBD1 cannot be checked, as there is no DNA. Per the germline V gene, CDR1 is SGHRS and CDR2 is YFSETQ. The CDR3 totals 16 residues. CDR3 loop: CASSLLSGSVNTEAFF.

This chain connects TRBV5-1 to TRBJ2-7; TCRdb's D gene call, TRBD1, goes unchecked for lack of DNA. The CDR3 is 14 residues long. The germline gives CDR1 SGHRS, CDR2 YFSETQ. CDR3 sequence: CASSPEDGAGEQYF.

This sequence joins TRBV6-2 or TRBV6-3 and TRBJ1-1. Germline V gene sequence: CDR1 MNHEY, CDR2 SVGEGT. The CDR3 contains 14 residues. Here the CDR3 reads CASSSIGSPGKAFF.

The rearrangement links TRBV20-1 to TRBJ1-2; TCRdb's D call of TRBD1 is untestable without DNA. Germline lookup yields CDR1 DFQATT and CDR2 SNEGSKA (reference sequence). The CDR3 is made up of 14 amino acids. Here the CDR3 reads CSAREPRQGGGYTF.

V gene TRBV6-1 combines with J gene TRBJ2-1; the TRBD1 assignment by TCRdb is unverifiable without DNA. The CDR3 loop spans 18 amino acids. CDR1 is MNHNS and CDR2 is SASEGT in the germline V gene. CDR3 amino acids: CASRRVPGGTGSWNEQFF.

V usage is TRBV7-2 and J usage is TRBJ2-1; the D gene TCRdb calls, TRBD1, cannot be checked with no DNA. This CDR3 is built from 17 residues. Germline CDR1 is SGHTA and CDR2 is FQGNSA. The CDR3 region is CASSLRGPAVSYNEQFF.

CDR3 sequence: CASREVSGEETQYF. This sequence joins TRBV2 and TRBJ2-5; the TCRdb call, TRBD2, lacks DNA for checking. This CDR3 contains 14 residues. CDR1 is SNHLY, CDR2 FYNNEI, per germline.

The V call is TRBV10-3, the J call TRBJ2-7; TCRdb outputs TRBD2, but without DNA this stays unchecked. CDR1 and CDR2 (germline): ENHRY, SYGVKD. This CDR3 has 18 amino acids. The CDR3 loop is CAISPGLAGGSDLYEQYF.

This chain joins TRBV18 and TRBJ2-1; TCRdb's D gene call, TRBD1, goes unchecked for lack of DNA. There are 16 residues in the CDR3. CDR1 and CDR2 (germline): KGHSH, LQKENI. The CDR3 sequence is CASSPKTGQTYNEQFF.

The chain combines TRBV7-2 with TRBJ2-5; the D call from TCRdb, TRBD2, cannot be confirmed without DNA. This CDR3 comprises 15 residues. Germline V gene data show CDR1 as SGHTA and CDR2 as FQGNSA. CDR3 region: CASSTRLAGVETQYF.

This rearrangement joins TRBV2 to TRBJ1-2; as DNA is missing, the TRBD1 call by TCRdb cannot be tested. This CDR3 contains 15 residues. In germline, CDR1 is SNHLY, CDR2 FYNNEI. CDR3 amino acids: CASSDRTVRSYGYTF.